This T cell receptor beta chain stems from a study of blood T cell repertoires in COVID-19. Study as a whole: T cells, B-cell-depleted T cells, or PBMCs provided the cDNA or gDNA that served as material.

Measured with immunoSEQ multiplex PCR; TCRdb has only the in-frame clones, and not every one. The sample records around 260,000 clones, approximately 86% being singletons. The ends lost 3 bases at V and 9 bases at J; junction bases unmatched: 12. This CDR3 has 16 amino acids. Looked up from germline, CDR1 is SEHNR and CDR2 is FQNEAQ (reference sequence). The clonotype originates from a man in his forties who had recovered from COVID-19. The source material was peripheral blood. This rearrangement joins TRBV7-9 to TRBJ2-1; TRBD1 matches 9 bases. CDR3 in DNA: TGTGCCAGCAGCTTGGACCCGGGACAGGGAGGTTCTGAGCAGTTCTTC. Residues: CASSLDPGQGGSEQFF.